These T cell receptor beta chains were read from a single sample in a study of T cells in Graves' hyperthyroidism and ophthalmopathy. TCRdb itself ran the multiplex PCR reads through MiXCR, one entry per CDR3 protein. The data hold a few hundred thousand distinct CDR3 sequences, with 17% observed a single time. Specimen: blood. The source of these receptors is a woman in her late teens or twenties with Graves' ophthalmopathy. Each CDR3 is given with its conserved first and last residue. Fields, in order: V gene, clone size, D gene, J gene, CDR3 protein, CDR3 DNA. D genes are given only for firm matches. Part of the rows lack a size; the others show once, few, many or a class for expanded clones.

V: TRBV6-1; size: many; D: TRBD1; J: TRBJ2-7; CDR3: CASRKAGQGAFNEQYF; DNA: TGTGCCAGCAGGAAGGCGGGACAGGGGGCCTTCAACGAGCAGTACTTC
V: TRBV20-1; size: few; D: NA; J: TRBJ2-5; CDR3: CSATIQGGLYQETQYF; DNA: TGCAGTGCCACCATCCAGGGGGGGTTGTATCAAGAGACCCAGTACTTC
V: TRBV20-1; size: many; D: TRBD1; J: TRBJ2-5; CDR3: CSAPQPDRGLETQYF; DNA: TGCAGTGCTCCCCAGCCTGACAGGGGGCTGGAGACCCAGTACTTC
V: TRBV7-2; size: NA; D: TRBD2; J: TRBJ2-4; CDR3: CASSARAGGAKNIQYF; DNA: TGTGCCAGCAGCGCAAGGGCGGGGGGAGCCAAAAACATTCAGTACTTC
V: TRBV5-1; size: few; D: NA; J: TRBJ2-7; CDR3: CASSLAGAYYEQYF; DNA: TGCGCCAGCAGCTTGGCCGGAGCATACTACGAGCAGTACTTC
V: TRBV5-5; size: many; D: NA; J: TRBJ2-7; CDR3: CASSLGRAGRSKYF; DNA: TGTGCCAGCAGCTTGGGGAGGGCGGGGAGGAGCAAGTACTTC
V: TRBV3-1; size: few; D: TRBD2; J: TRBJ2-3; CDR3: CASSQDRFSGGTSTDTQYF; DNA: TGTGCCAGCAGCCAAGATAGGTTCAGCGGGGGGACCAGCACAGATACGCAGTATTTT
V: TRBV6-5; size: NA; D: NA; J: TRBJ1-4; CDR3: CASSYTRPGQSNEKLFF; DNA: TGTGCCAGCAGTTACACACGCCCCGGGCAAAGTAATGAAAAACTGTTTTTT
V: TRBV7-9; size: many; D: TRBD1; J: TRBJ2-7; CDR3: CASSSEGTGTEQYF; DNA: TGTGCCAGCAGCTCCGAGGGGACAGGGACCGAGCAGTACTTC
V: TRBV4-3; size: few; D: NA; J: TRBJ2-3; CDR3: CASSQDPRSPTQYF; DNA: TGCGCCAGCAGCCAAGATCCCCGGTCCCCTACGCAGTATTTT
V: TRBV3-1; size: once; D: NA; J: TRBJ2-5; CDR3: CASSQEPDRLGTQYF; DNA: TGTGCCAGCAGCCAAGAACCGGACAGACTCGGGACCCAGTACTTC
V: TRBV2; size: many; D: NA; J: TRBJ1-1; CDR3: CASSEARGAATEAFF; DNA: TGTGCCAGCAGTGAAGCACGGGGGGCCGCCACTGAAGCTTTCTTT
V: TRBV27; size: few; D: NA; J: TRBJ2-1; CDR3: CASSIGAYNEQFF; DNA: TGTGCCAGCAGTATCGGCGCATACAATGAGCAGTTCTTC
V: TRBV27; size: NA; D: TRBD2; J: TRBJ2-3; CDR3: CASSAETGLAGYADTQYF; DNA: TGTGCCAGCAGCGCCGAGACAGGACTAGCGGGATATGCAGATACGCAGTATTTT
V: TRBV6-1; size: few; D: NA; J: TRBJ2-6; CDR3: CASRRTASGANVLTF; DNA: TGTGCCAGCAGGCGTACAGCCTCTGGGGCCAACGTCCTGACTTTC
V: TRBV5-1; size: few; D: TRBD2; J: TRBJ2-3; CDR3: CASSFNLAGEADTQYF; DNA: TGCGCCAGCAGCTTCAATCTAGCGGGAGAAGCAGATACGCAGTATTTT
V: TRBV20-1; size: few; D: NA; J: TRBJ1-4; CDR3: CSARETGKEKLFF; DNA: TGCAGTGCTAGAGAAACAGGGAAGGAAAAACTGTTTTTT
V: TRBV5-1; size: NA; D: TRBD1; J: TRBJ2-4; CDR3: CASSPSDRGKNIQYF; DNA: TGCGCCAGCAGCCCGTCCGACAGGGGTAAAAACATTCAGTACTTC
V: TRBV12-3/TRBV12-4; size: many; D: NA; J: TRBJ2-1; CDR3: CASSRSSDIPGEQFF; DNA: TGTGCCAGCAGTCGATCTAGTGACATCCCGGGTGAGCAGTTCTTC
V: TRBV9; size: NA; D: TRBD1; J: TRBJ2-2; CDR3: CASSVDVRGLAGELFF; DNA: TGTGCCAGCAGCGTAGACGTCAGGGGGCTGGCCGGGGAGCTGTTTTTT
V: TRBV5-6; size: few; D: NA; J: TRBJ1-6; CDR3: CASSLVTQGYSPLHF; DNA: TGTGCCAGCAGCTTGGTTACACAGGGTTATTCACCCCTCCACTTT
V: TRBV20-1; size: many; D: TRBD2; J: TRBJ2-5; CDR3: CSARDVNGGAGETQYF; DNA: TGCAGTGCTAGAGATGTGAACGGGGGGGCAGGGGAGACCCAGTACTTC
V: TRBV6-1; size: many; D: NA; J: TRBJ2-7; CDR3: CASTGIRTYEQYF; DNA: TGTGCCAGCACAGGTATCAGGACCTACGAGCAGTACTTC
V: TRBV10-2; size: NA; D: NA; J: TRBJ1-2; CDR3: CASTNQTSMYLCASGVRQYGYTF; DNA: NA
V: TRBV24-1; size: NA; D: NA; J: TRBJ1-2; CDR3: CATSDLGMDGYTF; DNA: TGTGCCACCAGTGATTTGGGAATGGATGGCTACACCTTC
V: TRBV15; size: NA; D: NA; J: TRBJ2-7; CDR3: CATKDRGAYEQYF; DNA: TGTGCCACCAAGGACAGAGGGGCTTACGAGCAGTACTTC
V: TRBV29-1; size: NA; D: TRBD1; J: TRBJ2-1; CDR3: CSVEGGQVNEQFF; DNA: TGCAGCGTTGAAGGGGGACAGGTAAATGAGCAGTTCTTC
V: TRBV11-2; size: many; D: TRBD1; J: TRBJ2-7; CDR3: CASSLAREGAARDEQYF; DNA: TGTGCCAGCAGCTTAGCCCGAGAGGGGGCCGCGAGGGACGAGCAGTACTTC
V: TRBV6-2/TRBV6-3; size: NA; D: NA; J: TRBJ2-2; CDR3: CASRASPSNTGELFF; DNA: TGTGCCAGCAGGGCTAGTCCCTCGAACACCGGGGAGCTGTTTTTT
V: TRBV7-3; size: NA; D: TRBD1; J: TRBJ1-2; CDR3: CASSSGQESYGYTF; DNA: TGTGCCAGCAGCTCAGGACAGGAAAGCTATGGCTACACCTTC
V: TRBV11-2; size: NA; D: NA; J: TRBJ1-1; CDR3: CASSLGGGGTFF; DNA: TGTGCCAGCAGCTTAGGGGGGGGAGGAACTTTCTTT
V: TRBV7-9; size: NA; D: TRBD1; J: TRBJ1-2; CDR3: CASSYRDRVGGYTF; DNA: TGTGCCAGCAGCTACCGGGACAGGGTTGGTGGCTACACCTTC
V: TRBV7-9; size: NA; D: TRBD1; J: TRBJ2-3; CDR3: CASSLKRTGMSGTDTQYF; DNA: TGTGCCAGCAGCTTAAAGCGGACAGGGATGTCTGGCACAGATACGCAGTATTTT
V: TRBV7-9; size: NA; D: NA; J: TRBJ2-1; CDR3: CGSGRDLANEQFF; DNA: TGTGGCAGCGGAAGGGACTTGGCGAATGAGCAGTTCTTC
V: TRBV28; size: many; D: NA; J: TRBJ1-1; CDR3: CASSFAGLNTEAFF; DNA: TGTGCCAGCAGTTTCGCAGGGTTGAACACTGAAGCTTTCTTT
V: TRBV27; size: NA; D: TRBD2; J: TRBJ2-1; CDR3: CASSLSGGGGYEQFF; DNA: TGTGCCAGCAGTTTATCAGGCGGGGGGGGATATGAGCAGTTCTTC
V: TRBV20-1; size: NA; D: NA; J: TRBJ2-5; CDR3: CSARDKDSQETQYF; DNA: TGCAGTGCTAGAGATAAGGACTCCCAAGAGACCCAGTACTTC
V: TRBV29-1; size: few; D: NA; J: TRBJ1-1; CDR3: CSVTGTPNTEAFF; DNA: TGCAGCGTGACCGGGACCCCGAACACTGAAGCTTTCTTT
V: TRBV28; size: NA; D: TRBD1; J: TRBJ2-7; CDR3: CASSRDREAYEQYF; DNA: TGTGCCAGCAGTCGGGACAGGGAGGCCTACGAGCAGTACTTC
V: TRBV27; size: many; D: NA; J: TRBJ2-7; CDR3: CASSPSRGEDYEQYF; DNA: TGTGCCAGCAGTCCGAGCAGGGGCGAAGACTACGAGCAGTACTTC
V: TRBV13; size: NA; D: NA; J: TRBJ2-2; CDR3: CASSFGTGENTGELFF; DNA: TGTGCCAGCAGCTTCGGGACTGGAGAGAACACCGGGGAGCTGTTTTTT
V: TRBV7-6; size: many; D: TRBD1; J: TRBJ2-7; CDR3: CASSLGTGSHEQYF; DNA: TGTGCCAGCAGCTTAGGGACAGGGTCTCACGAGCAGTACTTC
V: TRBV11-3; size: many; D: TRBD1; J: TRBJ2-3; CDR3: CASSLTGRGVDTQYF; DNA: TGTGCCAGCAGCTTGACAGGGCGCGGAGTAGATACGCAGTATTTT
V: TRBV30; size: many; D: NA; J: TRBJ1-1; CDR3: CALDGGGENTEAFF; DNA: TGTGCCTTGGACGGGGGGGGGGAGAACACTGAAGCTTTCTTT
V: TRBV6-2/TRBV6-3; size: many; D: TRBD1; J: TRBJ2-7; CDR3: CASSYSISGQGAYEQYF; DNA: TGTGCCAGCAGTTACTCGATTTCCGGACAGGGGGCATACGAGCAGTACTTC
V: TRBV11-2; size: many; D: NA; J: TRBJ1-2; CDR3: CASSADFTGCTF; DNA: TGTGCCAGCAGCGCAGATTTCACAGGGTGCACCTTC
V: TRBV10-3; size: many; D: TRBD1; J: TRBJ2-2; CDR3: CAIRGTGETGELFF; DNA: TGTGCCATCAGGGGGACAGGGGAGACCGGGGAGCTGTTTTTT
V: TRBV5-4; size: once; D: NA; J: TRBJ1-1; CDR3: CASSDAGTEAFF; DNA: TGTGCCAGCAGCGACGCAGGGACTGAAGCTTTCTTT
V: TRBV19; size: NA; D: TRBD2; J: TRBJ2-1; CDR3: CASSMASSGNNEQFF; DNA: TGTGCCAGTAGTATGGCGTCTAGCGGAAACAATGAGCAGTTCTTC
V: TRBV28; size: many; D: NA; J: TRBJ2-4; CDR3: CASSRGRIQNIQYF; DNA: TGTGCCAGCAGCCGGGGACGGATCCAAAACATTCAGTACTTC
V: TRBV19; size: once; D: NA; J: TRBJ1-1; CDR3: CATTGGQGPFEAFF; DNA: TGTGCCACCACCGGTGGGCAGGGACCATTTGAAGCTTTCTTT
V: TRBV15; size: few; D: NA; J: TRBJ2-7; CDR3: CATSRDIINSYEQYF; DNA: TGTGCCACCAGCAGAGACATCATTAACTCCTACGAGCAGTACTTC
V: TRBV12-3/TRBV12-4; size: NA; D: NA; J: TRBJ2-7; CDR3: CASSYTGSPYEQYF; DNA: TGTGCCAGCAGTTATACGGGGAGCCCCTACGAGCAGTACTTC
V: TRBV20-1; size: NA; D: NA; J: TRBJ1-5; CDR3: CSAMARRPLGPQHF; DNA: TGCAGTGCTATGGCCAGGAGGCCTTTGGGGCCCCAGCATTTT
V: TRBV10-3; size: NA; D: TRBD2; J: TRBJ2-1; CDR3: CAISEQGLSEQFF; DNA: TGTGCCATCAGTGAGCAGGGACTAAGTGAGCAGTTCTTC